This passage covers 9 T cell receptor beta chains from one sample sequenced in a study of blood T cell repertoires in COVID-19. Profiled with immunoSEQ multiplex PCR; TCRdb holds only in-frame clones, not every one. The sample has under 250,000 clones; 82% are singletons. Material for sequencing was peripheral blood. The receptors shown here come from a woman younger than 30 with acute or convalescent COVID-19.

The chain combines TRBV7-2 with TRBJ2-7, with TRBD1 matching 10 bases. Germline V gene data show CDR1 as SGHTA and CDR2 as FQGNSA. J was trimmed by 4 bases and V by 5 bases; bases with no gene match: 17. CDR3 size: 18 residues. The CDR3 protein is CASSTGQGPYYPIYEQYF. The CDR3 coding sequence is TGTGCCAGCAGCACGGGACAGGGGCCGTATTACCCCATATACGAGCAGTACTTC.

The chain employs TRBV6-6 and TRBJ2-5; 7 nucleotides match TRBD2. The CDR3 covers 13 residues. The germline V gene has CDR1 MNHNY and CDR2 SVGAGI (reference sequence). Trimming took 7 bases from V and 5 from J; bases not matched to a gene: 7. The CDR3 nucleotides read TGTGCCAGCACTACGGGGGGTTCGGAGACCCAGTACTTC. Translation: CASTTGGSETQYF.

The chain carries TRBV6-1 and TRBJ2-2; 7 positions match TRBD1. CDR1 is MNHNS, CDR2 SASEGT, per germline. V dropped 2 bases and J dropped 5; count of bases not matched to a gene: 8. This CDR3 has 16 amino acids. The CDR3 DNA is TGTGCCAGCAGTGAATTAAAGGGGGCAAAGACCGGGGAGCTGTTTTTT. It codes for CASSELKGAKTGELFF.

CDR3 in amino acids: CATSSTENTEAFF. Written as DNA, the CDR3 is TGTGCCACCAGCTCCACAGAGAACACTGAAGCTTTCTTT. This sequence joins TRBV15 and TRBJ1-1, with D hard to call. CDR1 is LNHNV, CDR2 YYDKDF, per germline (reference sequence). The V end was cut by 5 bases, the J end by 1 base, with 8 bases between. The CDR3 covers 13 residues. Variable domain in full (rest from reference TRBV15 and TRBJ1-1): DAMVIQNPRYQVTQFGKPVTLSCSQTLNHNVMYWYQQKSSQAPKLLFHYYDKDFNNEADTPDNFQSRRPNTSFCFLDIRSPGLGDTAMYLCATSSTENTEAFFGQGTRLTVV.

This clone occurred a few times. The chain employs TRBV19 and TRBJ2-7, with D perhaps matching TRBD1 (6 bases). This CDR3 has 15 amino acids. Per germline, CDR1 LNHDA and CDR2 SQIVND (reference sequence). V lost 6 bases, J lost 2 bases, and 17 bases lay in between. The CDR3, as DNA: TGTGCCAGTAGCGGAACGGGGACACAGACCTACGAGCAGTACTTC. Translated: CASSGTGTQTYEQYF.

This clone was counted only a few times. The chain joins TRBV2 to TRBJ1-2; unclear D gene. The V end lost 0 bases, the J end lost 1 base, and 9 bases lay between the germline ends. Germline-derived CDR1 and CDR2 are SNHLY and FYNNEI. The CDR3 has 15 amino acids. The CDR3 is CASSEALRVNYGYTF. The CDR3 nucleotides read TGTGCCAGCAGTGAAGCGCTTCGGGTTAACTATGGCTACACCTTC.

This chain joins TRBV12-5 and TRBJ1-1; D not resolved. V lost 3 bases, J lost 2 bases, and 7 bases lay in between. CDR3 length: 13 residues. Germline V gives CDR1 LGHNT, CDR2 FRNRAP. Here the CDR3 reads CASGFSGNTEAFF. In DNA, the CDR3 is TGTGCTAGTGGTTTCTCGGGAAACACTGAAGCTTTCTTT.

This chain joins TRBV5-1 and TRBJ2-2; weak D call: TRBD1 (6 bases). Germline V CDR1 and CDR2: SGHRS, YFSETQ. The CDR3 covers 16 residues. Trimming removed 1 base from V and 6 bases from J, with 16 bases in between. The CDR3 reads CASSLRQVDRAGELFF. The CDR3 DNA reads TGCGCCAGCAGCTTGAGACAGGTCGATCGGGCCGGGGAGCTGTTTTTT.

The rearrangement uses TRBV15 and TRBJ1-1, with 7 bases aligning to TRBD1. Trimming took 7 bases from V and 11 from J; bases not matched to a gene: 13. There are 13 residues in the CDR3. Germline values: CDR1 LNHNV, CDR2 YYDKDF (reference sequence). CDR3 nucleotide sequence: TGTGCCACCAACCGAAAGTCAACAGGGGAGGCTTTCTTT. It codes for CATNRKSTGEAFF.